This T cell receptor (beta chain) was captured by sequencing in a study of blood T cell repertoires in COVID-19. Overall study: Samples of COVID-19 (acute and convalescent) were obtained from the United States, Italy and Spain. From T cells, B-cell-depleted T cells, or PBMCs came the material, which was cDNA or gDNA.

In the authors' workflow: How many nucleated cells were present was estimated from reference gene primer amplification. Sequencing was performed with immunoSEQ multiplex PCR; in TCRdb, only in-frame clones are kept and a portion is missing. V and J calls and clone size are as listed in that table; D and trimming were resolved from the DNA. The sample lists around 67,000 clones, less than 85% occurring once. Germline assignment: CDR1 SGHRS and CDR2 YFSETQ. The CDR3 loop spans 15 amino acids. The junction had 11 bases not matched to a gene; V was cut back by 4 bases and J by 9 bases. Material for sequencing was peripheral blood. The chain employs TRBV5-1 and TRBJ2-1; 9 bases match TRBD1. The source of this sequence is a man older than 75 with active COVID-19. In DNA, the CDR3 is TGCGCCAGCAGCGGGGGGACAGGGATGGGTGGTGAGCAGTTCTTC. This sequence encodes CASSGGTGMGGEQFF.